These T cell receptor beta chains were read from a single sample in a study of blood T cells in healthy people across ages. Each CDR3 protein gets one entry after TCRdb re-called the 5' RACE reads with MiXCR. This sample has some 550,000 distinct CDR3 sequences, with about 45% found just once. Material: blood. The source of these receptors is a man older than 75 in good health. Both conserved end residues are trimmed from each CDR3. Clone size is given for some rows only: seen once, a few or many times, or a class if the clone is expanded.

>TRBJ2-5|TRBV7-9|many
ASTPLNRHQETQY
>TRBJ1-2|TRBV29-1|few
SVDGQGEDYGYT
>TRBJ2-3|TRBV20-1|NA
SAGGGPPFEDTQY
>TRBJ2-1|TRBV20-1|few
SARVLWAGNNEQF
>TRBJ2-3|TRBV20-1|NA
SAAPLSGKTDTQY
>TRBJ2-1|TRBV25-1|many
ASSGFGGEFYNEQF
>TRBJ2-2|TRBV7-2|NA
ASSPQSEAGELF
>NA|TRBV6-2/TRBV6-3|NA
ASSYSRMGPEGVYEQY
>TRBJ2-1|TRBV7-9|NA
ASVWGGLAGFDEQF
>TRBJ2-5|TRBV12-3/TRBV12-4|NA
ASTRILGGVAEQY
>TRBJ2-3|TRBV6-2/TRBV6-3|NA
ASSPLAGRFTDTQY
>TRBJ2-5|TRBV20-1|NA
SARTVAGAQETQY
>TRBJ2-1|TRBV13|NA
ASSPGGGKTYEQF
>TRBJ2-1|TRBV7-2|few
ASSPAGHNEQF
>TRBJ2-1|TRBV11-2|NA
ASSLRTSGKDEKF
>TRBJ2-2|TRBV11-2|NA
ASSLPYTGELF
>TRBJ2-5|TRBV6-1|NA
ASSEQRGKEY
>TRBJ2-1|TRBV5-1|NA
ASSLSGKYNEQF
>TRBJ2-5|TRBV27|NA
ASRSGVGHRGQETQY
>TRBJ2-3|TRBV20-1|NA
SARVGYTDTQY
>TRBJ2-3|TRBV7-3|NA
ASSPTGLPTDTQY
>TRBJ2-4|TRBV4-2|NA
ASSQDTGQAHIQY
>TRBJ2-2|TRBV4-3|NA
ASSQVTGSRTGELF
>TRBJ2-6|TRBV28|NA
ASSLPRVNGANVLA
>TRBJ2-7|TRBV6-6|many
ASSVGPTYEQY
>TRBJ2-1|TRBV10-3|few
AIRAEPPADNEQF
>TRBJ2-6|TRBV6-6|many
ASSYSGGSGANVLT
>TRBJ2-3|TRBV5-1|few
ASSLVESRTDTQY
>TRBJ2-7|TRBV6-5|NA
ASSYGHGQSYEQY
>TRBJ2-3|TRBV7-2|few
ASSPGLDAHPQY
>NA|TRBV7-2|NA
ASSLGTRVGEQY
>TRBJ1-1|TRBV7-9|few
ASSRDRGLNTEAF
>TRBJ2-1|TRBV28|NA
ASSSISGGDYNEQF
>TRBJ2-7|TRBV9|NA
ASSRDRADYEQY
>TRBJ2-1|TRBV29-1|NA
SVGPGTGLNEQF
>TRBJ2-1|TRBV5-1|few
ASSRDLTYNEQF
>TRBJ2-2|TRBV20-1|many
SARTSNTGELF
>TRBJ2-7|TRBV12-5|NA
ASGFNYEQY
>TRBJ2-7|TRBV10-1|NA
ASSGDRTPYEQY
>TRBJ2-3|TRBV6-6|many
ASSYSEVAGASTDTQY
>TRBJ2-7|TRBV10-3|few
AISDPSGFYEQY
>TRBJ2-5|TRBV5-1|few
ASSSTSGGLQETQY